One sample yielded the 18 T cell receptor beta chains listed below, sequenced in a study of cytomegalovirus exposure and HLA in healthy donors. The PCR made use of 60 Vbeta and 13 Jbeta primers. Only in-frame clones appear in the TCRdb table, and some are missing; sequencing was by immunoSEQ multiplex PCR. Of about 19,000 clones in the sample, under 90% were seen once. The material sequenced was PBMCs. The receptors derive from a human donor in good health.

This rearrangement joins TRBV9 to TRBJ2-6; 9 bases fit TRBD1. This CDR3 is 18 amino acids long. Germline CDR1 and CDR2: SGDLS and YYNGEE. V shed 0 bases and J 1 base; nucleotides not matched to a gene: 5. CDR3 loop: CASSVAGGQGSGANVLTF. DNA of the CDR3: TGTGCCAGCAGCGTAGCGGGAGGACAGGGGTCTGGGGCCAACGTCCTGACTTTC.

A note on this clone: Germline and junction disagree at one end, which may indicate a read error. This sequence joins TRBV5-8 and TRBJ2-7, with D maybe TRBD1 (7 bases). Germline V gene lookup returns CDR1 SGHTS and CDR2 YDEGEE. The CDR3 loop spans 14 amino acids. CDR3 DNA sequence: TGCGCCAGCAGCCGCGGGGACAGTGCCTACGAGCAGTACTTC. It yields the protein CASSRGDSAYEQYF.

The chain joins TRBV7-2 to TRBJ1-1; TRBD1 is a possible D gene (6 bases). V was trimmed by 2 bases and J by 8 bases, leaving 18 bases between them. The CDR3 is made up of 15 amino acids. Germline V gene lookup returns CDR1 SGHTA and CDR2 FQGNSA. The CDR3 protein is CASSLSPGEFTEAFF. DNA for the CDR3: TGTGCCAGCAGCTTATCGCCAGGGGAATTTACCGAAGCTTTCTTT.

J is TRBJ2-7 and V is TRBV4-1; 11 bases are shared with TRBD2. Looked up from germline, CDR1 is MGHRA and CDR2 is YSYEKL. The V segment lost 4 bases and the J segment 3 bases; nucleotides outside the gene matches: 5. The CDR3 sequence is 15 residues long. Here the CDR3 reads CASSPLTSGSYEQYF. The CDR3, as DNA: TGCGCCAGCAGCCCCCTCACTAGCGGGAGCTACGAGCAGTACTTC.

This rearrangement joins TRBV5-1 to TRBJ1-2, with 11 bases aligning to TRBD1. Germline values: CDR1 SGHRS, CDR2 YFSETQ. Trimming at V came to 4 bases and at J to 0 bases, leaving 5 bases not matched to a gene. This CDR3 contains 16 residues. In DNA, the CDR3 is TGCGCCAGCAGCACCGGGACAGGGGGGCCTAACTATGGCTACACCTTC. This codes for CASSTGTGGPNYGYTF.

V gene TRBV11-2 combines with J gene TRBJ2-7; D remains unclear. This CDR3 is built from 15 residues. V gave up 1 base and J gave up 0 bases, with 10 bases separating them. CDR1 and CDR2 from the germline V gene are SGHAT and FQNNGV. Written as DNA, the CDR3 is TGTGCCAGCAGCTTAGGTGGGCAGCTCTCCTACGAGCAGTACTTC. The encoded protein is CASSLGGQLSYEQYF.

This chain uses TRBV4-3 with TRBJ2-7; the match to TRBD1 covers 9 bases. The CDR3 contains 15 residues. After removal of 1 base from V and 5 bases from J, the junction contained 6 bases not matched to a gene. Germline CDR1 LGHNA, CDR2 YSLEER. Here the CDR3 reads CASSQAGTGSHEQYF. CDR3 DNA sequence: TGCGCCAGCAGCCAAGCCGGGACAGGGTCGCACGAGCAGTACTTC.

The rearrangement uses TRBV2 and TRBJ2-1; TRBD2 matches 8 bases. Germline lookup yields CDR1 SNHLY and CDR2 FYNNEI. This CDR3 is built from 13 residues. V was clipped by 4 bases and J by 7 bases; unmatched bases: 3. The DNA for the CDR3 is TGTGCCAGCAGTGCCGAGCGGGAGAATGAGCAGTTCTTC. Its protein is CASSAERENEQFF.

The chain joins TRBV27 to TRBJ2-3; D gene uncertain. V was shortened by 3 bases and J by 0 bases, with 13 bases between the two germline ends. CDR1 MNHEY and CDR2 SMNVEV come from the germline V gene (reference sequence). The CDR3 length is 16 residues. The CDR3 loop reads CASSFDSLSSTDTQYF. CDR3 coding DNA: TGTGCCAGCAGTTTTGACTCTTTGTCTAGCACAGATACGCAGTATTTT.

This chain joins TRBV7-9 and TRBJ1-1; TRBD1 matches at 7 bases. The CDR3 runs to 16 residues. Unmatched junction bases numbered 10, after V lost 4 bases and J lost 2 bases. In germline, CDR1 is SEHNR, CDR2 FQNEAQ (reference sequence). CDR3 sequence reads: CASSSFGAGGNTEAFF. The DNA of the CDR3 is TGTGCCAGCAGCTCTTTTGGGGCAGGGGGTAACACTGAAGCTTTCTTT.

Note on this clone: Distinct nucleotide sequences in the sample also encode this CDR3. The chain links TRBV7-9 to TRBJ2-1; no clear D gene. CDR3 length: 12 amino acids. The V end was cut by 5 bases, the J end by 10 bases, with 12 bases between. Germline values: CDR1 SEHNR, CDR2 FQNEAQ (reference sequence). In DNA form, the CDR3 reads TGTGCCAGCAGCCGTCTAGGCACGGAGCAGTTCTTC. Its translation: CASSRLGTEQFF.

The chain recombines TRBV28 with TRBJ1-3; 9 bases are shared with TRBD1. This CDR3 is built from 12 residues. Unmatched junction bases numbered 2, after V lost 8 bases and J lost 6 bases. Germline V gives CDR1 MDHEN, CDR2 SYDVKM. This CDR3 reads CASGTGINTIYF. CDR3 DNA: TGTGCCAGCGGGACAGGGATAAACACCATATATTTT. Drawing the rest from reference TRBV28 and TRBJ1-3, the complete variable domain is DVKVTQSSRYLVKRTGEKVFLECVQDMDHENMFWYRQDPGLGLRLIYFSYDVKMKEKGDIPEGYSVSREKKERFSLILESASTNQTSMYLCASGTGINTIYFGEGSWLTVV.

The chain uses TRBV6-1 and TRBJ1-5, with unresolved D. This CDR3 region has 14 residues. The germline V and J ends were trimmed by 8 bases and 2 bases, with 13 bases remaining between them. In germline, CDR1 is MNHNS, CDR2 SASEGT. The CDR3 here is CASLPRGGNQPQHF. CDR3 DNA sequence: TGTGCCAGCCTACCCCGGGGAGGCAATCAGCCCCAGCATTTT.

The rearrangement uses TRBV4-1 and TRBJ2-1, with TRBD2 identical over 7 bases. Germline V gene lookup returns CDR1 MGHRA and CDR2 YSYEKL. Trimming removed 4 bases from V and 9 bases from J; junction bases left unmatched: 9. There are 14 residues in the CDR3. CDR3 bases: TGCGCCAGCAGCCCCGGCTCACTAGCGATTGAGCAGTTCTTC. Its protein product is CASSPGSLAIEQFF.

This sequence joins TRBV28 and TRBJ2-7, with 8 bases identical to TRBD1. The CDR3 contains 13 residues. Trimming at V came to 2 bases and at J to 6 bases, leaving 3 bases not matched to a gene. Germline assignment: CDR1 MDHEN and CDR2 SYDVKM. CDR3: CASSLGTGREQYF. The CDR3 bases are TGTGCCAGCAGTTTAGGGACAGGACGCGAGCAGTACTTC.

The chain recombines TRBV2 with TRBJ1-4; D might be TRBD1 (5 bases). Germline CDR1 and CDR2: SNHLY and FYNNEI. V lost 1 base and J 4 bases, leaving 16 bases between the germline ends. The CDR3 length is 17 residues. DNA of the CDR3: TGTGCCAGCAGTGAAGGTTGGGTCCCTAGGGGTAATGAAAAACTGTTTTTT. Its translation is CASSEGWVPRGNEKLFF.

The chain couples TRBV5-4 to TRBJ2-5; a possible D gene is TRBD1 (6 bases). CDR1 and CDR2 from the germline V gene are SGHNT and YYREEE (reference sequence). V lost 2 bases and J 11 bases, leaving 19 bases between the germline ends. The length of the CDR3 is 14 residues. CDR3 nucleotides: TGTGCCAGCAGCTTACAGGGTGTTGCCTTGGAGCAGTACTTC. It translates to CASSLQGVALEQYF.

This clone was detected once. The chain recombines TRBV27 with TRBJ2-5, with 13 nucleotides matching TRBD2. Germline values: CDR1 MNHEY, CDR2 SMNVEV (reference sequence). J was trimmed by 5 bases and V by 11 bases; bases with no gene match: 14. This CDR3 comprises 16 residues. The CDR3 region has the DNA TGTGCCGCAAGCCCGACTAGCGGGAGGCCGGGGGAGACCCAGTACTTC. Protein product: CAASPTSGRPGETQYF.